These T cell receptor beta chains were read from a single sample in a study of T cells in Graves' hyperthyroidism and ophthalmopathy. TCRdb processed the multiplex PCR reads anew with MiXCR; each CDR3 protein has one entry. Of 500,000 to 750,000 distinct CDR3 sequences listed, around 16% are singletons. Sequencing input: blood. Receptors were obtained from a woman in her 30s with Graves' hyperthyroidism. CDR3s include the opening cysteine and the closing phenylalanine or tryptophan. Each record gives: J gene, D gene, V gene, clone size, CDR3 protein, CDR3 DNA. D genes are given only for firm matches. Clone size is given for some rows only: seen once, a few or many times, or a class if the clone is expanded.

TRBJ1-2	-	TRBV28	many	CASSGAGTYYGYTF	TGTGCCAGCAGCGGGGCGGGGACGTACTATGGCTACACCTTC
TRBJ2-1	TRBD2	TRBV19	-	CASTPRLAEYNEQFF	TGTGCCAGTACTCCCCGGCTAGCGGAGTACAATGAGCAGTTCTTC
TRBJ1-2	-	TRBV12-3/TRBV12-4	many	CASSLASYGYTF	TGTGCCAGCAGCCTGGCCAGTTATGGCTACACCTTC
TRBJ2-2	-	TRBV19	few	CASSIDPGSTGELFF	TGTGCCAGTAGTATAGATCCAGGGAGCACCGGGGAGCTGTTTTTT
TRBJ2-1	-	TRBV19	-	CASSMLGNEQFF	TGTGCCAGTAGTATGCTGGGTAATGAGCAGTTCTTC
TRBJ1-2	-	TRBV7-2	many	CASSLWSGYGRLISIYYGYTF	TGTGCCAGCAGCTTATGGTCGGGGTATGGCAGGCTTATATCGATTTACTATGGCTACACCTTC
TRBJ2-4	TRBD1	TRBV11-2	-	CASSGTGGAPRAKNIQYF	TGTGCCAGCAGCGGGACAGGGGGAGCCCCGAGGGCCAAAAACATTCAGTACTTC
TRBJ1-1	TRBD1	TRBV28	many	CASSLGGGREAFF	TGTGCCAGCAGTTTGGGAGGGGGCAGGGAAGCTTTCTTT
TRBJ1-4	TRBD1	TRBV28	-	CASIDRATNEKLFF	TGTGCCAGCATCGACAGGGCAACTAATGAAAAACTGTTTTTT
TRBJ2-1	TRBD2	TRBV29-1	-	CSAKTSGGHEQFF	TGCAGCGCCAAGACTAGCGGGGGGCATGAGCAGTTCTTC
TRBJ1-2	-	TRBV13	-	CASSLGAVGYGYTF	TGTGCCAGCAGCTTAGGTGCAGTAGGCTATGGCTACACCTTC
TRBJ2-1	-	TRBV27	many	CASSLITPLYNEQFF	TGTGCCAGCAGTTTAATCACTCCTTTATACAATGAGCAGTTCTTC
TRBJ2-1	-	TRBV12-3/TRBV12-4	-	CASSVRPSAYNEQFF	TGTGCCAGCAGTGTCAGGCCTTCCGCCTACAATGAGCAGTTCTTC
TRBJ2-2	-	TRBV3-1	few	CASSQGRLVLNTGELFF	TGTGCCAGCAGCCAAGGTCGACTAGTCTTAAACACCGGGGAGCTGTTTTTT
TRBJ2-5	-	TRBV7-2	many	CASSLQGGGGKETQYF	TGTGCCAGCAGCTTACAAGGGGGGGGCGGGAAGGAGACCCAGTACTTC
TRBJ2-7	-	TRBV7-2	many	CASSLGIWREQYF	TGTGCCAGCAGCTTAGGAATATGGCGCGAGCAGTACTTC
TRBJ1-6	-	TRBV12-3/TRBV12-4	many	CASTFGGSPLHF	TGTGCCAGCACCTTCGGGGGCTCACCCCTCCACTTT
TRBJ2-2	-	TRBV6-2/TRBV6-3	-	CASTRMSGELFF	TGTGCCAGCACCAGGATGTCCGGGGAGCTGTTTTTT
TRBJ2-1	TRBD1	TRBV27	-	CASSFYGTGSYNEQFF	TGTGCCAGCAGTTTTTACGGGACAGGCTCCTACAATGAGCAGTTCTTC
TRBJ2-7	-	TRBV7-2	-	CASSYGLTVEQYF	TGTGCCAGCAGCTACGGACTGACGGTTGAGCAGTACTTC
TRBJ2-1	-	TRBV20-1	-	CSAAYRGLYNEQFF	TGCAGTGCTGCCTACAGGGGACTCTACAATGAGCAGTTCTTC
TRBJ1-3	-	TRBV11-2	few	CASSPRRGAGNTIYF	TGTGCCAGCAGCCCCCGGAGAGGTGCCGGAAACACCATATATTTT
TRBJ2-7	-	TRBV6-2/TRBV6-3	-	CASSYSSYSTGVGTYEQYF	TGTGCCAGCAGTTACTCGAGTTATTCTACCGGGGTTGGGACCTACGAGCAGTACTTC
TRBJ2-3	TRBD2	TRBV11-2	-	CASSLPSGTSTDTQYF	TGTGCCAGCAGCTTGCCTAGCGGTACTAGCACAGATACGCAGTATTTT
TRBJ1-2	-	TRBV30	many	CAWSRQEWAHYGYTF	TGTGCCTGGTCTCGACAGGAATGGGCCCATTATGGCTACACCTTC
TRBJ2-7	TRBD1	TRBV10-2	few	CASSELTGTFSYEQYF	TGCGCCAGCAGTGAATTGACAGGGACCTTCTCCTACGAGCAGTACTTC
TRBJ2-5	-	TRBV6-1	few	CASSDFPFNTGNQETQYF	TGTGCCAGCAGCGATTTCCCATTTAACACAGGGAACCAAGAGACCCAGTACTTC
TRBJ1-1	TRBD1	TRBV4-3	few	CASSQIRDRGNTEAFF	TGCGCCAGCAGCCAAATCCGGGACAGGGGTAACACTGAAGCTTTCTTT
TRBJ2-2	-	TRBV12-3/TRBV12-4	many	CASSRTRTGTGELFF	TGTGCCAGCAGCCGGACCCGAACGGGCACCGGGGAGCTGTTTTTT
TRBJ2-3	-	TRBV4-1	few	CASSQVGLHQDRVHTQYF	TGCGCCAGCAGCCAAGTCGGGCTTCACCAGGACCGCGTACATACGCAGTATTTT
TRBJ2-2	TRBD1	TRBV18	few	CASSPDRGYGELFF	TGTGCCAGCTCACCGGACAGGGGTTACGGGGAGCTGTTTTTT
TRBJ2-1	TRBD2	TRBV11-2	many	CASSLESAGGYNEQFF	TGTGCCAGCAGCTTAGAATCAGCGGGAGGATACAATGAGCAGTTCTTC
TRBJ2-6	-	TRBV3-1	few	CASGTRGSGANVLTF	TGTGCCAGCGGGACGCGAGGCTCTGGGGCCAACGTCCTGACTTTC
TRBJ2-2	-	TRBV3-1	many	CASSQDRDSSSHGELFF	TGTGCCAGCAGCCAAGACAGGGACTCATCTTCTCACGGGGAGCTGTTTTTT
TRBJ2-1	-	TRBV30	-	CAWNPDRAYNEQFF	TGTGCCTGGAATCCGGACAGAGCCTACAATGAGCAGTTCTTC
TRBJ1-5	-	TRBV6-5	-	CASSYGRGNQPQHF	TGTGCCAGCAGTTACGGGCGGGGGAATCAGCCCCAGCATTTT
TRBJ1-1	-	TRBV27	-	CASSSRLTEAFF	TGTGCCAGCAGCTCCAGACTGACTGAAGCTTTCTTT
TRBJ2-1	TRBD2	TRBV19	-	CASTRAGPNNEQFF	TGTGCCAGTACCCGAGCGGGACCCAACAATGAGCAGTTCTTC
TRBJ2-3	TRBD2	TRBV6-1	many	CAIAGVGTDTQYF	TGTGCTATAGCGGGTGTCGGCACAGATACGCAGTATTTT
TRBJ1-3	-	TRBV2	-	CASSGRGSGNTIYF	TGTGCCAGCAGTGGGAGGGGGTCTGGAAACACCATATATTTT
TRBJ2-7	-	TRBV9	few	CASSPSLSYEQYF	TGTGCCAGCAGCCCATCCCTCTCCTACGAGCAGTACTTC
TRBJ1-2	-	TRBV5-6	-	CASSRDLGDGYTF	TGTGCCAGCAGCAGAGACCTAGGGGATGGCTACACCTTC
TRBJ2-2	-	TRBV11-2	many	CASSRQNTGELFF	TGTGCCAGCAGCCGACAGAACACCGGGGAGCTGTTTTTT
TRBJ1-2	TRBD1	TRBV19	-	CASSPVPDRADGYTF	TGTGCCAGTAGTCCCGTCCCCGACAGGGCGGATGGCTACACCTTC
TRBJ2-1	TRBD2	TRBV20-1	-	CSAEIGGRGNEQFF	TGCAGTGCTGAGATTGGCGGGAGGGGGAATGAGCAGTTCTTC
TRBJ1-1	-	TRBV5-1	few	CASSLEGPLNTEAFF	TGCGCCAGCAGCTTGGAGGGACCTTTGAACACTGAAGCTTTCTTT
TRBJ2-1	TRBD2	TRBV24-1	many	CATSPGDSGRSYNEQFF	TGTGCCACCAGTCCCGGAGATAGCGGGAGATCGTACAATGAGCAGTTCTTC
TRBJ2-7	-	TRBV20-1	few	CSANGASNIYEQYF	TGCAGTGCTAATGGGGCTAGCAACATCTACGAGCAGTACTTC
TRBJ2-7	TRBD2	TRBV6-2/TRBV6-3	few	CASSPFLAGGPHEQYF	TGTGCCAGCAGCCCCTTCTTAGCGGGAGGGCCCCACGAGCAGTACTTC
TRBJ1-1	-	TRBV5-1	many	CASSLVEAGEAFF	TGCGCCAGCAGCTTGGTTGAAGCCGGAGAAGCTTTCTTT
TRBJ2-7	-	TRBV30	many	CAWRPTVYEQYF	TGTGCCTGGAGGCCCACGGTCTACGAGCAGTACTTC
TRBJ2-2	TRBD2	TRBV27	-	CASSHRLAATGELFF	TGTGCCAGCAGTCATCGACTAGCGGCGACCGGGGAGCTGTTTTTT
TRBJ2-3	TRBD2	TRBV2	many	CASSVVAGGTDTQYF	TGTGCCAGCAGTGTTGTGGCGGGGGGCACAGATACGCAGTATTTT
TRBJ2-1	TRBD2	TRBV5-6	-	CASSLASGTPNNEQFF	TGTGCCAGCAGCTTGGCTAGCGGTACCCCAAACAATGAGCAGTTCTTC
TRBJ2-1	-	TRBV10-3	many	CAISEEGTIGHNEQFF	TGTGCCATCAGTGAGGAAGGGACGATCGGCCACAATGAGCAGTTCTTC